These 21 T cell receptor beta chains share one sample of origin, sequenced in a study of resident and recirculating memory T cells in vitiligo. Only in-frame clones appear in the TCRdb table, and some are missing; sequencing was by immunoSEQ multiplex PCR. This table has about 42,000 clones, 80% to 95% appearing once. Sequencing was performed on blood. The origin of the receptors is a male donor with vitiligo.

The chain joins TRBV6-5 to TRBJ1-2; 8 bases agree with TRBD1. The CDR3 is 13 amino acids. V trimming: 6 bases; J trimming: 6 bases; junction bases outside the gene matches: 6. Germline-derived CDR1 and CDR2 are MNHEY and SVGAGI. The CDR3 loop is CASRPGQGHGYTF. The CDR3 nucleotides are TGTGCCAGCAGACCCGGACAGGGACATGGCTACACCTTC.

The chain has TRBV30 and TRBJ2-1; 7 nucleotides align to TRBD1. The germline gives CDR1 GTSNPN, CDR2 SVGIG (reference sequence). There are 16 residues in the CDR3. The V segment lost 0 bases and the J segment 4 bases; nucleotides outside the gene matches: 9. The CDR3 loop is CAWSVEVTGSYNEQFF. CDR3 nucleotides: TGTGCCTGGAGTGTAGAGGTGACAGGGTCATACAATGAGCAGTTCTTC.

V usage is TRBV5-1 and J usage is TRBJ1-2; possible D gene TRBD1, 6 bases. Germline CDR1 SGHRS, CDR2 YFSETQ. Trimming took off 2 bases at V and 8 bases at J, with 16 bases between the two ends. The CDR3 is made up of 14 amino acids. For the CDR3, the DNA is TGCGCCAGCAGCTTAAATAGTGGTGGGGGCGGCTACACCTTC. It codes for CASSLNSGGGGYTF.

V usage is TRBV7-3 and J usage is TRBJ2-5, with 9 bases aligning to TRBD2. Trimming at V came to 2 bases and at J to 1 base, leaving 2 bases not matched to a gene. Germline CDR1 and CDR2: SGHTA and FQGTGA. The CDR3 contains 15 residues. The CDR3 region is CASSLVSGSQETQYF. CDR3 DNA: TGTGCCAGCAGCTTAGTTAGCGGGAGCCAAGAGACCCAGTACTTC.

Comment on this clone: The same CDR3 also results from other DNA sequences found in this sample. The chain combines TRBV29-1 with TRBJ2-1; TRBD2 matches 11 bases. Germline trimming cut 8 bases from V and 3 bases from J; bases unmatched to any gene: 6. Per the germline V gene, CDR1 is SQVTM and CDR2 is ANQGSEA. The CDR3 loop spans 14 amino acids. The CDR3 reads CSSSGGAFYNEQFF. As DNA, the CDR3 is TGCAGCAGTAGCGGGGGGGCTTTCTACAATGAGCAGTTCTTC.

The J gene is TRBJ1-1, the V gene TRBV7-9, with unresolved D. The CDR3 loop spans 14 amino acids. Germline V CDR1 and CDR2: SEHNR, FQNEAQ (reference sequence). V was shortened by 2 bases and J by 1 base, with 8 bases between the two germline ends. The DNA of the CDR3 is TGTGCCAGCAGCTTAAAGACTGCGAACACTGAAGCTTTCTTT. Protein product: CASSLKTANTEAFF.

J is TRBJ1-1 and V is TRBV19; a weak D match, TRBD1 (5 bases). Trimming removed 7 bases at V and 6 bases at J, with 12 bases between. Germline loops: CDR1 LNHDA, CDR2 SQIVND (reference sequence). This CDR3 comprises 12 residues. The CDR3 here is CASKGEDPEAFF. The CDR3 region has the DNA TGTGCCAGTAAAGGGGAGGACCCTGAAGCTTTCTTT.

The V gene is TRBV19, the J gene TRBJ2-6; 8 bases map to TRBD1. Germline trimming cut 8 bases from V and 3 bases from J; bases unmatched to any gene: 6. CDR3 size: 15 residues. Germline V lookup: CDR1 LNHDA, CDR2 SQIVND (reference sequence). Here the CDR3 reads CASAGQGSGANVLTF. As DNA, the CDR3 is TGTGCCAGTGCAGGACAGGGAAGTGGGGCCAACGTCCTGACTTTC.

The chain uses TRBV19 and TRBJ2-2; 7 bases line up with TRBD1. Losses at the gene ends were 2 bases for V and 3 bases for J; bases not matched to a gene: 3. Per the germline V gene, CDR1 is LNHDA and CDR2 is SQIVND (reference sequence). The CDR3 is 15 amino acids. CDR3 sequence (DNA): TGTGCCAGTAGTATACAGAGGGGGCACACCGGGGAGCTGTTTTTT. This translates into CASSIQRGHTGELFF.

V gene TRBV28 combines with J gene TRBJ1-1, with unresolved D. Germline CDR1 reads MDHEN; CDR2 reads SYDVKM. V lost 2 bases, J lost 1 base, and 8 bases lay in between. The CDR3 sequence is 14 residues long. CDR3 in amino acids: CASSLDQENTEAFF. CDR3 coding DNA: TGTGCCAGCAGTTTAGATCAGGAGAACACTGAAGCTTTCTTT.

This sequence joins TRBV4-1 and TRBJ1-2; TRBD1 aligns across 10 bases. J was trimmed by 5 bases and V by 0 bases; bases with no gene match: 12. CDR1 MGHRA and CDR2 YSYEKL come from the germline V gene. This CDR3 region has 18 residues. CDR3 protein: CASSQELVTGGLKYGYTF. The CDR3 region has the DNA TGCGCCAGCAGCCAAGAACTGGTGACAGGGGGCCTCAAGTATGGCTACACCTTC.

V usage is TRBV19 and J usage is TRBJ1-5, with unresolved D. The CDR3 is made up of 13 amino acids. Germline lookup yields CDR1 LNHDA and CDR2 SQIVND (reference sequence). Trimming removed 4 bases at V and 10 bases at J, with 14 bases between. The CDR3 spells CASSNSGAIPQHF. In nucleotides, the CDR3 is TGTGCCAGTAGTAATTCAGGTGCTATTCCCCAGCATTTT. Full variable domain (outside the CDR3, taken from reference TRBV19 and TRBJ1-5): DGGITQSPKYLFRKEGQNVTLSCEQNLNHDAMYWYRQDPGQGLRLIYYSQIVNDFQKGDIAEGYSVSREKKESFPLTVTSAQKNPTAFYLCASSNSGAIPQHFGDGTRLSIL.

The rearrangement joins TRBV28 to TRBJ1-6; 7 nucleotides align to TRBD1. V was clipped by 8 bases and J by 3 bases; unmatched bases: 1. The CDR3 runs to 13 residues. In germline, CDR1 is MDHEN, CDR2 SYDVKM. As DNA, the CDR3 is TGTGCCAGCTGGACAGGCTATAATTCACCCCTCCACTTT. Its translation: CASWTGYNSPLHF.

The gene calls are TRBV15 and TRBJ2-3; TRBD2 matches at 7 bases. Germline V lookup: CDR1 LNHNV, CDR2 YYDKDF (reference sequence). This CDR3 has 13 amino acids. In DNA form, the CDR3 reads TGTGCAGTAACGGGGGGTCGCACAGATACGCAGTATTTT. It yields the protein CAVTGGRTDTQYF.

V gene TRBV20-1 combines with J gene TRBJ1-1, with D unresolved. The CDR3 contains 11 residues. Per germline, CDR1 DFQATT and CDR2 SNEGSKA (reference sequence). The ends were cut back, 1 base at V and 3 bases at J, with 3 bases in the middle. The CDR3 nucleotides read TGCAGTGCTAGAGCTTACACTGAAGCTTTCTTT. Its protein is CSARAYTEAFF.

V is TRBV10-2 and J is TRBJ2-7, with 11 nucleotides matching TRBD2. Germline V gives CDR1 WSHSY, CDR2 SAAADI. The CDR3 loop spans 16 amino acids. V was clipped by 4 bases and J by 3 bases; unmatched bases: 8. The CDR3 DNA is TGCGCCAGCAGTGCCTTCGGGGGACTAGCGGTCTACGAGCAGTACTTC. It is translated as CASSAFGGLAVYEQYF.

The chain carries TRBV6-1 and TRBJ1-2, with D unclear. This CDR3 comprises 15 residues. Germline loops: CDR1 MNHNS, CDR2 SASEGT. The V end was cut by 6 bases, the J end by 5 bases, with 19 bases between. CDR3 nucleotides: TGTGCCAGCAGGGAGAAGGGCGAGGGTTATTATGGCTACACCTTC. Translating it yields CASREKGEGYYGYTF.

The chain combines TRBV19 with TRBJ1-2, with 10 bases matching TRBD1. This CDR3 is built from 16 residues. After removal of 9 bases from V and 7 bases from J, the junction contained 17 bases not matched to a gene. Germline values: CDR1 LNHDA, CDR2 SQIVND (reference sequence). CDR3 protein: CASHDIGQGDLGGYTF. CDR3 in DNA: TGTGCCAGCCATGACATAGGACAGGGGGACTTAGGTGGCTACACCTTC.

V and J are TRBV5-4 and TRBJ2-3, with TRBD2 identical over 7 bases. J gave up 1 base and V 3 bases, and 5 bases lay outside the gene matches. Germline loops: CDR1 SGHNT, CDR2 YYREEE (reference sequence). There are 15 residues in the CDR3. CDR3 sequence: CASSWGGGGTDTQYF. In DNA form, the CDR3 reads TGTGCCAGCAGCTGGGGGGGAGGGGGCACAGATACGCAGTATTTT.

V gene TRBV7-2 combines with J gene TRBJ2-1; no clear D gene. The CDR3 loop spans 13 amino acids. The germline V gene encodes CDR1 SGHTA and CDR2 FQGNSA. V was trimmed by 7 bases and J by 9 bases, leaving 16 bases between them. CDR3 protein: CASTTYGSGEQFF. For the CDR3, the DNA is TGTGCCAGCACGACATATGGTAGTGGTGAGCAGTTCTTC.

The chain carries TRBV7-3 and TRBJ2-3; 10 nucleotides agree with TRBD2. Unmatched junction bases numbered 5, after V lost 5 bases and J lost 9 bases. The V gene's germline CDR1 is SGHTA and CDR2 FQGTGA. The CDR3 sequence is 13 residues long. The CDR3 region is CASSPTTSGTQYF. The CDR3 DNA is TGTGCCAGCAGCCCAACGACTAGCGGGACGCAGTATTTT.